The rows below give T cell receptor beta chains drawn from one sample of a study of T cell repertoires in cytomegalovirus infection. TCRdb reprocessed the reads with MiXCR, giving one entry per CDR3 protein. The sample lists 250,000 to 300,000 distinct CDR3 sequences, roughly 9.1% occurring once. The sequencing sample was made of PBMCs. These receptors originate from a human donor in good health (CMV status not recorded). Some clones in this sample may be carry-over from other donors' samples. Each CDR3 is given with its conserved first and last residue. Fields, in order: V gene, J gene, D gene, clone size, CDR3 protein, CDR3 DNA. A D gene is named only where the DNA matches it firmly. Size is stated for part of the rows, as once, few or many counts, or as a class when the clone is expanded.

V: TRBV7-6; J: TRBJ2-3; D: NA; size: few; CDR3: CASSPGQIGTDTQYF; DNA: TGTGCCAGCAGCCCCGGGCAGATAGGCACAGATACGCAGTATTTT
V: TRBV4-2; J: TRBJ1-5; D: TRBD1; size: few; CDR3: CASSQIRDRGTQPQHF; DNA: TGTGCCAGCAGCCAGATAAGGGACAGGGGGACCCAGCCCCAGCATTTT
V: TRBV7-8; J: TRBJ1-1; D: NA; size: few; CDR3: CASSQGSGWTEAFF; DNA: TGTGCCAGCAGTCAGGGGTCGGGGTGGACTGAAGCTTTCTTT
V: TRBV7-8; J: TRBJ2-1; D: TRBD2; size: many; CDR3: CASSSRTGLAGQSEQFF; DNA: TGTGCCAGCAGCTCACGCACGGGACTAGCGGGACAAAGTGAGCAGTTCTTC
V: TRBV20-1; J: TRBJ2-6; D: NA; size: many; CDR3: CSARRSAGANVLTF; DNA: TGCAGTGCTAGAAGGTCTGCTGGGGCCAACGTCCTGACTTTC
V: TRBV7-9; J: TRBJ2-2; D: NA; size: few; CDR3: CASNPGAAGSGELFF; DNA: TGTGCCAGCAACCCTGGGGCTGCGGGTTCCGGGGAGCTGTTTTTT
V: TRBV7-2; J: TRBJ2-1; D: NA; size: many; CDR3: CASSREPVSNEQFF; DNA: TGTGCCAGCAGTCGGGAGCCAGTGTCCAATGAGCAGTTCTTC
V: TRBV24-1; J: TRBJ2-1; D: NA; size: NA; CDR3: CATSDHGRVKFF; DNA: TGTGCCACCAGTGATCACGGCAGGGTAAAGTTCTTC
V: TRBV7-2; J: TRBJ2-2; D: NA; size: NA; CDR3: CASSSQGTGGELFF; DNA: TGTGCCAGCAGCTCGCAGGGGACGGGGGGGGAGCTGTTTTTT
V: TRBV6-5; J: TRBJ1-2; D: NA; size: many; CDR3: CASSYDRAPYGYTF; DNA: TGTGCCAGCAGTTACGACCGGGCGCCGTATGGCTACACCTTC
V: TRBV7-2; J: TRBJ1-2; D: TRBD1; size: many; CDR3: CASSSRTGRGYTF; DNA: TGTGCCAGCAGCTCCCGGACAGGGCGAGGCTACACCTTC
V: TRBV7-2; J: TRBJ2-2; D: TRBD1; size: many; CDR3: CASSLTGTGKAGELFF; DNA: TGTGCCAGCAGCCTTACCGGGACAGGGAAGGCCGGGGAGCTGTTTTTT
V: TRBV7-2; J: TRBJ1-5; D: NA; size: many; CDR3: CASSPRWASRQPQHF; DNA: TGTGCCAGCAGCCCGCGCTGGGCCTCCAGGCAGCCCCAGCATTTT
V: TRBV7-8; J: TRBJ1-1; D: NA; size: many; CDR3: CASSPWGGANTEAFF; DNA: TGTGCCAGCAGCCCTTGGGGGGGCGCGAACACTGAAGCTTTCTTT
V: TRBV2; J: TRBJ2-1; D: NA; size: many; CDR3: CASSPEGIPEQFF; DNA: TGTGCCAGCAGTCCCGAAGGGATTCCTGAGCAGTTCTTC
V: TRBV3-1; J: TRBJ2-1; D: NA; size: NA; CDR3: CASSLEGNEQFF; DNA: TGTGCCAGCAGCTTGGAGGGGAATGAGCAGTTCTTC
V: TRBV7-2; J: TRBJ1-2; D: NA; size: many; CDR3: CASSLELYSGYTF; DNA: TGTGCCAGCAGCTTAGAACTGTATAGCGGCTACACCTTC
V: TRBV7-2; J: TRBJ1-2; D: NA; size: many; CDR3: CASSSYDIYGYTF; DNA: TGTGCCAGCAGCTCCTACGATATCTATGGCTACACCTTC
V: TRBV5-6; J: TRBJ1-3; D: TRBD1; size: many; CDR3: CASSTTGLSSGNTIYF; DNA: TGTGCCAGCAGCACGACAGGGTTGAGCTCTGGAAACACCATATATTTT
V: TRBV11-2; J: TRBJ1-1; D: TRBD1; size: few; CDR3: CVSRPRGRENTEAFF; DNA: TGTGTCAGCAGACCGAGGGGGCGGGAGAACACTGAAGCTTTCTTT
V: TRBV14; J: TRBJ1-1; D: NA; size: many; CDR3: CASSQVSGLNTEAFF; DNA: TGTGCCAGCAGCCAAGTTTCCGGGTTGAACACTGAAGCTTTCTTT
V: TRBV7-4; J: TRBJ2-3; D: NA; size: many; CDR3: CASSLADRPDTQYF; DNA: TGTGCCAGCAGCTTAGCAGACAGACCAGATACGCAGTATTTT
V: TRBV7-2; J: TRBJ1-4; D: NA; size: many; CDR3: CASSLGGGNEKLFF; DNA: TGTGCCAGCAGCTTAGGAGGGGGAAATGAAAAACTGTTTTTT
V: TRBV7-2; J: TRBJ2-7; D: NA; size: many; CDR3: CASSLRDGAYEQYF; DNA: TGTGCCAGCAGCCTCCGGGACGGGGCCTACGAGCAGTACTTC
V: TRBV13; J: TRBJ2-3; D: TRBD2; size: many; CDR3: CASSSASLAGVPNTQYF; DNA: TGTGCCAGCAGCTCGGCGTCCCTAGCGGGAGTACCTAATACGCAGTATTTT
V: TRBV28; J: TRBJ1-1; D: NA; size: many; CDR3: CASSRAAEAFF; DNA: TGTGCCAGCAGTAGGGCAGCTGAAGCTTTCTTT
V: TRBV19; J: TRBJ1-1; D: NA; size: NA; CDR3: CASSKRGGVNTEAFF; DNA: TGTGCCAGTAGTAAGCGGGGGGGGGTGAACACTGAAGCTTTCTTT
V: TRBV7-2; J: TRBJ2-7; D: TRBD2; size: NA; CDR3: CASSLAGVRPEQYF; DNA: TGTGCCAGCAGTCTAGCGGGGGTACGCCCAGAGCAGTACTTC
V: TRBV12-3/TRBV12-4; J: TRBJ1-6; D: NA; size: many; CDR3: CASSFRHFLSSYNSPLHF; DNA: TGTGCCAGCAGTTTCCGTCATTTCCTAAGCTCCTATAATTCACCCCTCCACTTT
V: TRBV3-1; J: TRBJ2-1; D: TRBD2; size: NA; CDR3: CASSQEGWKTSGRYNEQFF; DNA: TGTGCCAGCAGCCAAGAAGGTTGGAAGACTAGCGGGAGGTATAATGAGCAGTTCTTC
V: TRBV7-2; J: TRBJ1-1; D: NA; size: many; CDR3: CASSSFTDTEAFF; DNA: TGTGCCAGCAGCTCTTTTACCGACACTGAAGCTTTCTTT
V: TRBV5-1; J: TRBJ2-7; D: TRBD2; size: few; CDR3: CASSLGLAGESSYEQYF; DNA: TGCGCCAGCAGCCTAGGACTAGCGGGCGAGAGCTCCTACGAGCAGTACTTC
V: TRBV20-1; J: TRBJ2-2; D: TRBD2; size: NA; CDR3: CSASTSGRANTGELFF; DNA: TGCAGTGCTTCGACTAGCGGGAGAGCGAACACCGGGGAGCTGTTTTTT
V: TRBV20-1; J: TRBJ2-1; D: TRBD2; size: few; CDR3: CSARPLAGGPNEQFF; DNA: TGCAGTGCTAGACCACTAGCGGGAGGGCCCAATGAGCAGTTCTTC
V: TRBV7-2; J: TRBJ2-5; D: NA; size: many; CDR3: CASSRGSRETQYF; DNA: TGTGCCAGCAGCCGGGGGTCTCGTGAGACCCAGTACTTC
V: TRBV19; J: TRBJ2-6; D: NA; size: few; CDR3: CASTRTRQSGANVLTF; DNA: TGTGCCAGTACCCGAACTCGACAGTCTGGGGCCAACGTCCTGACTTTC
V: TRBV20-1; J: TRBJ1-1; D: NA; size: many; CDR3: CSAAGSPGAFF; DNA: TGCAGTGCTGCGGGCTCCCCGGGGGCTTTCTTT
V: TRBV7-2; J: TRBJ1-1; D: TRBD1; size: many; CDR3: CASSPWGQTNTEAFF; DNA: TGTGCCAGCAGTCCTTGGGGACAGACGAACACTGAAGCTTTCTTT
V: TRBV7-2; J: TRBJ2-1; D: NA; size: many; CDR3: CASSLAAGPSYNEQFF; DNA: TGTGCCAGCAGCTTAGCAGCGGGTCCCTCCTACAATGAGCAGTTCTTC
V: TRBV7-8; J: TRBJ1-2; D: NA; size: many; CDR3: CASSLEAVINYGYTF; DNA: TGTGCCAGCAGCTTAGAGGCAGTCATTAACTATGGCTACACCTTC
V: TRBV28; J: TRBJ1-4; D: TRBD1; size: NA; CDR3: CASSSDRVKLFF; DNA: TGTGCCAGCAGTTCAGACAGGGTAAAACTGTTTTTT
V: TRBV7-9; J: TRBJ2-7; D: NA; size: many; CDR3: CASAFRQLGEQYF; DNA: TGTGCCAGCGCCTTCAGGCAGCTCGGCGAGCAGTACTTC
V: TRBV20-1; J: TRBJ1-1; D: NA; size: many; CDR3: CSAEGFRVMNTEAFF; DNA: TGCAGTGCGGAGGGGTTTAGGGTGATGAACACTGAAGCTTTCTTT
V: TRBV7-2; J: TRBJ1-1; D: TRBD1; size: many; CDR3: CASSPRTGEAFF; DNA: TGTGCCAGCAGCCCCCGGACAGGGGAAGCTTTCTTT
V: TRBV28; J: TRBJ1-1; D: TRBD1; size: medium-sized; CDR3: CASNTRTGGFMNTEAFF; DNA: TGTGCCAGCAATACCCGGACAGGGGGCTTCATGAACACTGAAGCTTTCTTT
V: TRBV7-2; J: TRBJ2-2; D: NA; size: many; CDR3: CASSMMTSGELFF; DNA: TGTGCCAGCAGCATGATGACCAGCGGGGAGCTGTTTTTT
V: TRBV4-2; J: TRBJ2-1; D: TRBD2; size: many; CDR3: CASSPSMERGGNEQFF; DNA: TGTGCCAGCAGCCCGAGTATGGAGCGGGGGGGCAATGAGCAGTTCTTC
V: TRBV28; J: TRBJ1-2; D: NA; size: many; CDR3: CASSQTGIYGYTF; DNA: TGTGCCAGCAGCCAAACCGGGATCTATGGCTACACCTTC
V: TRBV28; J: TRBJ1-2; D: NA; size: many; CDR3: CASSISGTPRHGYTF; DNA: TGTGCCAGCAGTATCTCCGGGACTCCACGCCATGGCTACACCTTC
V: TRBV2; J: TRBJ2-3; D: NA; size: few; CDR3: CASSAQRAADTQYF; DNA: TGTGCCAGCAGTGCGCAAAGGGCGGCAGATACGCAGTATTTT
V: TRBV7-6; J: TRBJ1-1; D: NA; size: many; CDR3: CASSPQEINTEAFF; DNA: TGTGCCAGCAGCCCTCAGGAGATTAACACTGAAGCTTTCTTT
V: TRBV20-1; J: TRBJ1-5; D: TRBD1; size: NA; CDR3: CSATRQGDQPQHF; DNA: TGCAGTGCTACACGACAGGGGGATCAGCCCCAGCATTTT
V: TRBV7-2; J: TRBJ1-2; D: TRBD1; size: many; CDR3: CASSLENPLTGLGYTF; DNA: TGTGCCAGCAGCTTAGAGAATCCGCTGACAGGGCTTGGCTACACCTTC
V: TRBV20-1; J: TRBJ1-1; D: NA; size: many; CDR3: CSARERSVTEAFF; DNA: TGCAGTGCTAGAGAGAGGAGTGTCACAGAAGCTTTCTTT